This T cell receptor (beta chain) was captured in a study of shared clonotypes between healthy human individuals. Background on the study: Per-donor plates numbered three CD4 naive, three CD4 memory, two CD8 naive and one CD8 memory.

Trimming took 7 bases from V and 1 from J, leaving 14 bases between them. Germline V gene data show CDR1 as MNHEY and CDR2 as SVGAGI. The CDR3 totals 14 residues. TCRdb keeps only in-frame clones here, not all; method: immunoSEQ multiplex PCR. Found here are approximately 1,500,000 clones, roughly 97% of them singletons; the top ten hold over 1%. The sample consisted of naive CD4+ T cells sorted from blood. As for subset: CD45RA+ positively selected. The receptor's source is a man younger than 45 in good health. The V and J genes are TRBV6-5 and TRBJ2-7, with a possible D match to TRBD2 (5 bases). CDR3 protein: CASKRGILSYEQYF. In DNA form, the CDR3 reads TGTGCCAGCAAACGGGGTATCTTATCCTACGAGCAGTACTTC.